The 2 T cell receptor beta chains listed next were all sequenced from one sample in a study of shared T cell receptors in the human thymus. This table comes from immunoSEQ multiplex PCR, and its TCRdb copy is limited to in-frame clones, with some not included. The table shows just under 550,000 clones, with roughly 74% occurring only once. These data are also associated with another study on human thymus T cells.

Specimen: thymocytes. These receptors were obtained from a boy in the first two years of life with a congenital heart defect.

This clone came up once. This chain joins TRBV5-6 and TRBJ2-1; a possible D gene is TRBD1 (8 bases). Germline V gene lookup returns CDR1 SGHDT and CDR2 YYEEEE. CDR3 length: 16 amino acids. Trimming removed 4 bases at V and 3 bases at J, with 17 bases between. The CDR3, as DNA: TGTGCCAGCAGCCCCCAGGACAGGGAGGGCTACAATGAGCAGTTCTTC. Translation gives CASSPQDREGYNEQFF.

This clone was detected only a few times. The gene calls are TRBV4-1 and TRBJ2-7, with D hard to call. This CDR3 comprises 13 residues. Germline V gives CDR1 MGHRA, CDR2 YSYEKL. Trimming took off 2 bases at V and 2 bases at J, with 7 bases between the two ends. CDR3 DNA sequence: TGCGCCAGCAGCCAAATCCTAGCCTACGAGCAGTACTTC. This encodes CASSQILAYEQYF.